Listed below are T cell receptor beta chains from one sample, sequenced in a study of blood T cell repertoires in COVID-19. Repertoires were generated with immunoSEQ multiplex PCR, while TCRdb's copy carries only in-frame clones and drops some. The table records some 150,000 clones, approximately 80% of them present only once. The source material was PBMCs or T cells enriched from blood (not recorded which). Receptors originate from a man in his fifties who had recovered from COVID-19. CDR3s include the opening cysteine and the closing phenylalanine or tryptophan. The D gene is left open where the match is weak. The size field is filled for only some rows; it gives once, few, many or a size class.

d_call clone_size j_call v_call cdr3_aa cdr3_nt
TRBD2 once TRBJ2-5 TRBV2 CASSEAAGGRETQYF TGTGCCAGCAGTGAAGCGGCGGGGGGCAGAGAGACCCAGTACTTC
TRBD1 - TRBJ1-5 TRBV5-1 CASSWGTGDQPQHF TGCGCCAGCAGCTGGGGGACAGGAGATCAGCCCCAGCATTTT
TRBD2 - TRBJ2-1 TRBV9 CASSVPSGNEQFF TGTGCCAGCAGCGTACCTAGCGGGAATGAGCAGTTCTTC
TRBD1 - TRBJ2-1 TRBV7-8 CASSPGQGFQSEQFF TGTGCCAGCAGCCCGGGACAGGGATTCCAGAGTGAGCAGTTCTTC
- - TRBJ1-4 TRBV18 CASSQDTADEKLFF TGTGCCAGCTCACAGGACACCGCGGACGAAAAACTGTTTTTT
- - TRBJ2-1 TRBV5-1 CASSLGPAGLTNNEQFF TGCGCCAGCAGCTTGGGCCCAGCGGGTCTAACCAACAATGAGCAGTTCTTC
- - TRBJ1-5 TRBV27 CASSFLGDSNQPQHF TGTGCCAGCAGTTTCCTCGGGGATAGCAATCAGCCCCAGCATTTT
TRBD2 - TRBJ2-5 TRBV12-3/TRBV12-4 CASGRGGEETQYF TGTGCCAGCGGCCGGGGGGGCGAGGAGACCCAGTACTTC
- - TRBJ1-2 TRBV4-1 CASSQGSGVGNNYGYTF TGCGCCAGCAGCCAAGGGTCAGGGGTCGGAAATAACTATGGCTACACCTTC
- - TRBJ2-3 TRBV7-9 CASSLGGQGRQYF TGTGCCAGCAGCTTAGGAGGTCAGGGAAGGCAGTATTTT
- - TRBJ1-6 TRBV7-9 CASSSPSGTDSPLHF TGTGCCAGCAGCTCCCCGTCAGGGACTGATTCACCCCTCCACTTT
- - TRBJ1-5 TRBV6-5 CASSYSGRAKQPQHF TGTGCCAGCAGTTACTCGGGCAGGGCTAAACAGCCCCAGCATTTT
- - TRBJ1-5 TRBV4-1 CASSQQGKDQPQHF TGCGCCAGCAGCCAGCAGGGGAAGGATCAGCCCCAGCATTTT
- - TRBJ1-6 TRBV10-1 CASSESDGGASPLHF TGCGCCAGCAGTGAGTCGGACGGCGGGGCTTCACCCCTCCACTTT
- - TRBJ1-4 TRBV18 CASSPRFSGQELFF TGTGCCAGCTCACCACGCTTTAGTGGACAAGAACTGTTTTTT
- - TRBJ1-5 TRBV7-8 CASSPRTAYSNQPQHF TGTGCCAGCAGCCCACGGACAGCATATAGCAATCAGCCCCAGCATTTT
- - TRBJ2-7 TRBV18 CASSLLSEEQYF TGTGCCAGCTCACTCCTTAGCGAGGAGCAGTACTTC
- - TRBJ2-2 TRBV11-1 CASSLSIRPQAGELFF TGTGCCAGCAGCTTATCGATCAGACCCCAGGCCGGGGAGCTGTTTTTT
TRBD2 - TRBJ2-2 TRBV19 CASSNRAAGGPTGELFF TGTGCCAGTAGTAATCGAGCAGCGGGGGGACCCACCGGGGAGCTGTTTTTT
TRBD1 - TRBJ1-5 TRBV4-1 CASSQGGTGSNQPQHF TGCGCCAGCAGCCAAGGTGGGACAGGGAGCAATCAGCCCCAGCATTTT
- once TRBJ2-7 TRBV10-3 CAISDTSYEQYF TGTGCCATCAGCGACACCTCCTACGAGCAGTACTTC
- - TRBJ2-4 TRBV11-2 CASSEGVGNIQYF TGTGCCAGCAGTGAGGGAGTCGGAAACATTCAGTACTTC
TRBD2 - TRBJ2-3 TRBV7-2 CASIVYSGVPGDTQYF TGTGCCAGCATAGTTTATAGCGGGGTTCCGGGGGATACGCAGTATTTT
- - TRBJ1-6 TRBV20-1 CSASERLRNSPLHF TGCAGTGCTAGTGAACGACTCCGAAATTCACCCCTCCACTTT
- - TRBJ1-4 TRBV27 CASSSGVPNEKLFF TGTGCCAGCAGTTCGGGGGTGCCTAATGAAAAACTGTTTTTT
TRBD1 - TRBJ1-1 TRBV9 CASSSDRDTEAFF TGTGCCAGCAGTTCAGACAGGGACACTGAAGCTTTCTTT
TRBD2 once TRBJ2-1 TRBV24-1 CATSDLTSGGAQFF TGTGCCACCAGTGATTTAACTAGCGGGGGGGCGCAGTTCTTC
- - TRBJ1-6 TRBV28 CASNSVNSPLHF TGTGCCAGCAATTCGGTAAATTCACCCCTCCACTTT
- - TRBJ1-6 TRBV5-8 CASSLGRDSPLHF TGTGCCAGCAGCTTGGGTCGGGATTCACCCCTCCACTTT
- - TRBJ1-1 TRBV10-1 CASSVGVNTEAFF TGCGCCAGCAGTGTAGGGGTTAACACTGAAGCTTTCTTT
TRBD1 - TRBJ1-2 TRBV6-2/TRBV6-3 CASSYSTGDGYTF TGTGCCAGCAGTTACTCCACAGGGGATGGCTACACCTTC
TRBD1 - TRBJ1-6 TRBV4-1 CASSQDWDRGQSPLHF TGCGCCAGCAGCCAAGATTGGGACAGGGGGCAATCACCCCTCCACTTT
TRBD1 - TRBJ1-6 TRBV2 CASIRDRDSPLHF TGTGCCAGCATAAGGGACAGGGATTCACCCCTCCACTTT
- - TRBJ1-1 TRBV3-1/TRBV3-2 CASSQVTTLKDEAFF TGTGCCAGCAGCCAAGTAACGACTCTTAAGGATGAAGCTTTCTTT
TRBD1 - TRBJ1-5 TRBV5-1 CASSAGQGINQPQHF TGCGCCAGCAGCGCCGGACAGGGTATTAATCAGCCCCAGCATTTT
- - TRBJ1-2 TRBV4-1 CASSQDLMRKNYGYTF TGCGCCAGCAGCCAAGATCTCATGAGAAAAAACTATGGCTACACCTTC
TRBD1 - TRBJ1-6 TRBV2 CASSVPTGDSSPLHF TGTGCCAGCAGTGTGCCGACAGGGGACAGTTCACCCCTCCACTTT
TRBD1 - TRBJ1-4 TRBV27 CASRGTGRNEKLFF TGTGCCAGCAGGGGGACAGGGAGGAATGAAAAACTGTTTTTT
- - TRBJ1-1 TRBV9 CASSPRGAGTGTEAFF TGTGCCAGCAGCCCCCGTGGGGCAGGAACGGGCACTGAAGCTTTCTTT
- - TRBJ2-2 TRBV2 CASSPRFNGELFF TGTGCCAGCAGCCCCCGGTTTAACGGGGAGCTGTTTTTT
- once TRBJ2-1 TRBV6-5 CASRDFADEQFF TGTGCCAGCAGGGATTTCGCGGATGAGCAGTTCTTC
TRBD1 once TRBJ1-2 TRBV6-5 CASRPDRAGYGYTF TGTGCCAGCAGACCTGACAGGGCTGGCTATGGCTACACCTTC
- - TRBJ2-3 TRBV27 CASSLVRGADTQYF TGTGCCAGCAGTTTAGTCAGGGGCGCAGATACGCAGTATTTT
TRBD1 - TRBJ1-1 TRBV7-9 CASSPGTANTEAFF TGTGCCAGCAGCCCCGGGACAGCGAACACTGAAGCTTTCTTT